These 19 T cell receptor beta chains originate from one sample sequenced in a study of cytomegalovirus exposure and HLA in healthy donors. 60 Vbeta and 13 Jbeta primers were used in PCR. TCRdb's copy holds only in-frame clones and misses some; the assay was immunoSEQ multiplex PCR. The sample includes approximately 71,000 clones, 72% of them seen just once. The sample comprised PBMCs. These receptors were obtained from a woman aged 40-49 years in good health and CMV-seropositive.

The chain has TRBV19 and TRBJ2-2, with TRBD1 identical over 9 bases. The J segment lost 5 bases and the V segment lost 1 base, leaving 2 bases of the junction unmatched. The CDR3 sequence is 15 residues long. The germline CDR1 and CDR2 sequences are LNHDA and SQIVND (reference sequence). For the CDR3, the DNA is TGTGCCAGTAGTATAGGGACAGGGGTTACCGGGGAGCTGTTTTTT. Translation gives CASSIGTGVTGELFF.

This clone showed up just once. The chain combines TRBV5-6 with TRBJ1-5; D is unclear. The CDR3 loop spans 15 amino acids. V lost 4 bases and J 5 bases, leaving 16 bases between the germline ends. Germline V gene lookup returns CDR1 SGHDT and CDR2 YYEEEE. CDR3 DNA sequence: TGTGCCAGCAGCCTCGCCCTAACCTCTCATCAGCCCCAGCATTTT. This encodes CASSLALTSHQPQHF. The full variable domain, rest sourced from reference TRBV5-6 and TRBJ1-5, is DAGVTQSPTHLIKTRGQQVTLRCSPKSGHDTVSWYQQALGQGPQFIFQYYEEEERQRGNFPDRFSGHQFPNYSSELNVNALLLGDSALYLCASSLALTSHQPQHFGDGTRLSIL.

The gene calls are TRBV5-1 and TRBJ1-6; 7 positions agree with TRBD1. Germline V lookup: CDR1 SGHRS, CDR2 YFSETQ. J lost 5 bases, V lost 4 bases, and 9 bases had no gene match. The CDR3 length is 16 residues. The CDR3 nucleotides are TGCGCCAGCAGCCTCCTCGGACAGGTGGATAATTCACCCCTCCACTTT. It encodes CASSLLGQVDNSPLHF.

This clone was seen a handful of times. This chain links TRBV4-2 with TRBJ2-7, with 10 bases that match TRBD1. There are 19 residues in the CDR3. J was trimmed by 5 bases and V by 1 base; bases with no gene match: 17. Germline loops: CDR1 LGHNA, CDR2 YNFKEQ. CDR3 in amino acids: CASSQGSWVGGTGDNEQYF. CDR3 bases: TGTGCCAGCAGCCAAGGCAGTTGGGTAGGCGGGACAGGGGATAACGAGCAGTACTTC.

This clone came up once. V gene TRBV29-1 combines with J gene TRBJ2-6; D perhaps matches TRBD1 (6 bases). The CDR3 extends over 13 amino acids. The germline CDR1 and CDR2 sequences are SQVTM and ANQGSEA. V was pared by 6 bases and J by 2 bases, with 8 bases between. The CDR3 here is CSVGQTGANVLTF. The CDR3 nucleotides read TGCAGCGTGGGACAAACTGGGGCCAACGTCCTGACTTTC.

The chain couples TRBV6-1 to TRBJ2-3; TRBD2 aligns across 16 bases. Germline values: CDR1 MNHNS, CDR2 SASEGT. The CDR3 contains 14 residues. Trimming cost V 8 bases and J 4 bases; bases outside gene matches: 0. The CDR3 loop reads CASGTSGGADTQYF. CDR3 bases: TGTGCCAGCGGGACTAGCGGGGGGGCAGATACGCAGTATTTT.

This chain uses TRBV15 with TRBJ2-5; 11 bases are a match to TRBD2. Germline-derived CDR1 and CDR2 are LNHNV and YYDKDF (reference sequence). The CDR3 spans 15 residues. Trimming removed 4 bases from V and 1 base from J; junction bases left unmatched: 2. The CDR3 DNA sequence: TGTGCCACCAGCATAGGGACTAGCGGCCAAGAGACCCAGTACTTC. This encodes CATSIGTSGQETQYF.

The J gene is TRBJ2-1, the V gene TRBV7-9; 9 bases are a match to TRBD2. The germline CDR1 and CDR2 sequences are SEHNR and FQNEAQ (reference sequence). V shed 5 bases and J 10 bases; nucleotides not matched to a gene: 12. The CDR3 is made up of 15 amino acids. The CDR3 nucleotides read TGTGCCAGCAGCCCGGGCAGCGGGGGGCCACGGGAGCAGTTCTTC. Translated, it gives CASSPGSGGPREQFF.

The rearrangement uses TRBV20-1 and TRBJ2-3, with D possibly TRBD1 on 6 matching bases. CDR3 length: 11 residues. V dropped 3 bases and J dropped 6 bases, with 7 bases sitting between them. Germline lookup yields CDR1 DFQATT and CDR2 SNEGSKA (reference sequence). The CDR3 DNA reads TGCAGTGCTAGCACAGGGGATACGCAGTATTTT. This encodes CSASTGDTQYF.

The chain links TRBV27 to TRBJ1-2, with D possibly matching TRBD1 (6 bases). V was pared by 0 bases and J by 7 bases, with 15 bases between. CDR3 length: 15 amino acids. CDR1 and CDR2 (germline): MNHEY, SMNVEV (reference sequence). CDR3 in DNA: TGTGCCAGCAGTTTATCTTGGGGGACAAAGGGTGGCTACACCTTC. Protein: CASSLSWGTKGGYTF.

The chain carries TRBV19 and TRBJ2-5; perhaps TRBD1 as D (6 bases). The germline V gene encodes CDR1 LNHDA and CDR2 SQIVND (reference sequence). This CDR3 region has 13 residues. Trimming pared 6 bases from V and 2 bases from J, leaving 10 bases between. Here the CDR3 DNA reads TGTGCCAGTAGAAGGACAGATCAAGAGACCCAGTACTTC. It codes for CASRRTDQETQYF.

This clone was observed a handful of times. The chain carries TRBV2 and TRBJ2-1; TRBD1 matches at 10 bases. CDR1 and CDR2 (germline): SNHLY, FYNNEI. The CDR3 is 15 amino acids. V trimming: 4 bases; J trimming: 7 bases; junction bases outside the gene matches: 7. The CDR3 protein is CASSVVDRGRNEQFF. The CDR3 coding sequence is TGTGCCAGCAGTGTGGTTGACAGGGGGCGGAATGAGCAGTTCTTC.

The chain carries TRBV5-8 and TRBJ1-5; possibly TRBD1 for D (5 bases). The germline CDR1 and CDR2 sequences are SGHTS and YDEGEE. The CDR3 contains 15 residues. Trimming took 4 bases from V and 5 from J, leaving 16 bases between them. The CDR3 sequence is CASSAYGGADQPQHF. CDR3 bases: TGTGCCAGCAGCGCATATGGAGGGGCCGATCAGCCCCAGCATTTT.

J is TRBJ1-2 and V is TRBV11-3, with 8 bases lining up with TRBD1. The CDR3 runs to 14 residues. CDR1 is SGHNT, CDR2 YENEEA, per germline. The trim removed 2 bases at V and 5 bases at J, leaving 4 bases unmatched. The CDR3 here is CASSLNRGGYGYTF. The DNA for the CDR3 is TGTGCCAGCAGCTTAAACAGGGGGGGTTATGGCTACACCTTC.

CDR3 amino acids: CASSEYLGDQPQHF. The CDR3 DNA reads TGTGCCAGCAGTGAGTACTTGGGAGATCAGCCCCAGCATTTT. The V gene is TRBV2, the J gene TRBJ1-5, with D unclear. Germline CDR1 SNHLY, CDR2 FYNNEI. This CDR3 spans 14 amino acids. With 3 bases removed from V and 5 bases from J, the gap between germline ends came to 11 bases.

The gene calls are TRBV5-4 and TRBJ1-2; D may be TRBD1 (5 bases). The CDR3 is 18 residues long. Looked up from germline, CDR1 is SGHNT and CDR2 is YYREEE (reference sequence). The V end lost 2 bases, the J end lost 4 bases, and 24 bases lay between the germline ends. In nucleotides, the CDR3 is TGTGCCAGCAGCTTATCACTCCGGGGGGGAGCTTCTCCCTATGGCTACACCTTC. As protein: CASSLSLRGGASPYGYTF.

The chain uses TRBV6-5 and TRBJ2-2; D perhaps matches TRBD1 (5 bases). V lost 7 bases to trimming and J lost 7 bases, with 19 bases between them. The CDR3 totals 15 residues. Germline CDR1 reads MNHEY; CDR2 reads SVGAGI. CDR3 nucleotide sequence: TGTGCCAGCACCAGGCGGTTAGGGGCGTACGGGGAGCTGTTTTTT. It codes for CASTRRLGAYGELFF.

The chain uses TRBV6-5 and TRBJ1-1, with D unclear. The ends were cut back, 6 bases at V and 3 bases at J, with 11 bases in the middle. This CDR3 is built from 13 residues. Per the germline V gene, CDR1 is MNHEY and CDR2 is SVGAGI. CDR3 nucleotide sequence: TGTGCCAGCAGACCTAAACGGGACACTGAAGCTTTCTTT. Translating gives CASRPKRDTEAFF.

The sample holds a few counts of this clone. The rearrangement links TRBV4-2 to TRBJ2-6, with 9 bases that match TRBD1. The junction had 4 bases not matched to a gene; V was cut back by 3 bases and J by 4 bases. This CDR3 has 16 residues. CDR1 and CDR2 from the germline V gene are LGHNA and YNFKEQ. The CDR3 loop reads CASSQGQGAGANVLTF. CDR3 bases: TGTGCCAGCAGCCAGGGACAGGGCGCCGGGGCCAACGTCCTGACTTTC.